This entry describes one T cell receptor (beta chain). V lost 2 bases, J lost 4 bases, and 5 bases stayed unmatched. This CDR3 spans 14 amino acids. CDR1 and CDR2 from the germline V gene are GTSNPN and SVGIG (reference sequence). In the source study's methods: Scientists estimated how many nucleated cells there were by amplifying reference gene primers. The repertoire was sequenced with immunoSEQ multiplex PCR; TCRdb's copy has only in-frame clones and lacks some. V and J calls and clone size come straight from that table; D and trimming were deduced from the DNA. Among hundreds of thousands of clones, about four fifths were seen once, and the ten largest hold roughly a tenth. This entry belongs to a study of blood T cell repertoires in COVID-19. The overall study: The study drew acute and convalescent COVID-19 samples from the United States, Italy and Spain. Sources were T cells, B-cell-depleted T cells, or PBMCs; the material itself was cDNA or gDNA.

The chain uses TRBV30 and TRBJ1-2, with 9 bases lining up with TRBD1. What was sequenced was peripheral blood. The sequence came from a woman of 80 years or more with acute or convalescent COVID-19. CDR3 protein: CAWSPGQGPYGYTF. The CDR3 nucleotides are TGTGCCTGGAGTCCGGGACAGGGCCCCTATGGCTACACCTTC.